These 18 T cell receptor beta chains originate from one sample sequenced in a study of shared clonotypes between healthy human individuals. Naive-designated CD8 cells lacked CD45RO, were positively enriched for CCR7, and omitted terminally differentiated effector memory CD45RA+ cells. This table comes from immunoSEQ multiplex PCR, and its TCRdb copy is limited to in-frame clones, with some not included. The profile covers about 1,800,000 clones, with about 95% appearing a single time and around 1.2% taken by the ten largest. The specimen sequenced was naive CD8+ T cells sorted from blood. Source of these receptors: a man between 18 and 29 years old in good health.

This clone was detected once. The gene calls are TRBV29-1 and TRBJ2-7; possible D gene TRBD1, 5 bases. Trimming took off 3 bases at V and 0 bases at J, with 9 bases between the two ends. CDR1 is SQVTM, CDR2 ANQGSEA, per germline. This CDR3 has 13 amino acids. For the CDR3, the DNA is TGCAGCGTTGAGGGGCTCTCCTCCTACGAGCAGTACTTC. Amino acid sequence: CSVEGLSSYEQYF.

V and J are TRBV7-9 and TRBJ2-3; unclear D gene. The CDR3 is 13 amino acids. Germline CDR1 is SEHNR and CDR2 is FQNEAQ (reference sequence). V was shortened by 1 base and J by 2 bases, with 4 bases between the two germline ends. The CDR3 sequence is CASSLGTTDTQYF. For the CDR3, the DNA is TGTGCCAGCAGCTTAGGCACCACAGATACGCAGTATTTT.

The gene calls are TRBV6-4 and TRBJ1-1, with D unclear. This CDR3 has 15 amino acids. Germline lookup yields CDR1 MRHNA and CDR2 SNTAGT. Deletions cut 0 bases from V and 1 base from J, with 9 bases between. CDR3 sequence reads: CASSDSGRGNTEAFF. The CDR3 nucleotides are TGTGCCAGCAGTGACTCCGGACGGGGGAACACTGAAGCTTTCTTT.

In the case of this clone: This same CDR3 is encoded by further DNA sequences in the sample. The chain joins TRBV27 to TRBJ1-1; 10 positions match TRBD1. J gave up 4 bases and V 5 bases, and 4 bases lay outside the gene matches. CDR3 size: 14 residues. Germline CDR1 MNHEY, CDR2 SMNVEV (reference sequence). In DNA, the CDR3 is TGTGCCAGCAGTCCTGACAGGGGGCCCACTGAAGCTTTCTTT. It encodes CASSPDRGPTEAFF.

This clone has a single count. The gene calls are TRBV21-1 and TRBJ1-4. TRBV21-1 counts as a pseudogene. The CDR3 is 16 amino acids. The CDR3: CASSFRGRGGEEKLFF. Written as DNA, the CDR3 is TGTGCCAGCAGCTTCCGGGGGAGGGGAGGAGAGGAAAAACTGTTTTTT.

The rearrangement uses TRBV6-1 and TRBJ2-7; 7 bases align to TRBD1. Losses at the gene ends were 6 bases for V and 6 bases for J; bases not matched to a gene: 11. Germline V lookup: CDR1 MNHNS, CDR2 SASEGT. The CDR3 is 14 amino acids. The DNA of the CDR3 is TGTGCCAGCAGGGCCGGGACAGTCTTCCTCGAGCAGTACTTC. Translation gives CASRAGTVFLEQYF.

The rearrangement uses TRBV10-2 and TRBJ1-6; no reliable D call. CDR1 WSHSY and CDR2 SAAADI come from the germline V gene. The CDR3 is made up of 16 amino acids. Trimming removed 6 bases at V and 3 bases at J, with 15 bases between. CDR3 protein: CASSDPPVDYNSPLHF. As DNA, the CDR3 is TGCGCCAGCAGCGACCCGCCGGTCGACTATAATTCACCCCTCCACTTT.

This clone is a singleton in its sample. The chain's CDR3 is CASSSPTDPETQYF. The CDR3 DNA reads as TGTGCCAGCAGCTCCCCGACAGACCCCGAGACCCAGTACTTC. The chain is built from TRBV7-9 and TRBJ2-5, with a tentative D call TRBD1 (5 bases). Trimming left V 4 bases short and J 5 bases short, with 14 bases between. CDR3 size: 14 residues. Per the germline V gene, CDR1 is SEHNR and CDR2 is FQNEAQ (reference sequence).

J is TRBJ2-7 and V is TRBV15, with 9 bases matching TRBD1. The germline CDR1 and CDR2 sequences are LNHNV and YYDKDF (reference sequence). The CDR3 loop spans 14 amino acids. Losses at the gene ends were 0 bases for V and 5 bases for J; bases not matched to a gene: 2. The chain's CDR3 is CATSRDGTGNEQYF. The CDR3 region has the DNA TGTGCCACCAGCAGAGATGGGACAGGGAACGAGCAGTACTTC.

This chain uses TRBV27 with TRBJ2-3; no definite D call. V dropped 6 bases and J dropped 0 bases, with 10 bases sitting between them. The CDR3 is made up of 14 amino acids. CDR1 is MNHEY and CDR2 is SMNVEV in the germline V gene (reference sequence). The CDR3 nucleotides read TGTGCCAGCAGCTCTATGCCTAGCACAGATACGCAGTATTTT. Protein product: CASSSMPSTDTQYF.

The chain links TRBV11-2 to TRBJ1-1, with D uncertain. This CDR3 comprises 11 residues. Trimming pared 10 bases from V and 4 bases from J, leaving 10 bases between. Germline values: CDR1 SGHAT, CDR2 FQNNGV. CDR3 residues: CATRSPTEAFF. The CDR3 nucleotides read TGTGCCACCCGGTCCCCCACTGAAGCTTTCTTT.

The gene calls are TRBV6-7 and TRBJ1-2, with 7 bases lining up with TRBD1. TRBV6-7 is an ORF, with its function uncertain. This CDR3 is 11 amino acids long. CDR3 nucleotides: TGTGCAAAGACAGGGCGATTTGGCTACACCTTC. Its protein is CAKTGRFGYTF.

The chain employs TRBV27 and TRBJ1-6, with 7 nucleotides matching TRBD1. The CDR3 contains 15 residues. The junction had 10 bases not matched to a gene; V was cut back by 5 bases and J by 9 bases. Germline V gene sequence: CDR1 MNHEY, CDR2 SMNVEV (reference sequence). The CDR3 is CASSIHRGNFSPLHF. The CDR3 region has the DNA TGTGCCAGCAGTATTCACAGGGGAAATTTTTCACCCCTCCACTTT.

With regard to this clone: Other DNA sequences from this sample encode an identical CDR3 as well. V is TRBV28 and J is TRBJ2-7; 9 nucleotides align to TRBD2. Germline CDR1 MDHEN, CDR2 SYDVKM. The CDR3 has 13 amino acids. Trimming cost V 3 bases and J 4 bases; bases outside gene matches: 1. CDR3 DNA sequence: TGTGCCAGCAGTTTGCGGGGGGGATACGAGCAGTACTTC. The encoded protein is CASSLRGGYEQYF.

The rearrangement links TRBV6-5 to TRBJ2-2; a possible D gene is TRBD2 (5 bases). V dropped 2 bases and J dropped 6 bases, with 7 bases sitting between them. The CDR3 consists of 13 residues. CDR1 and CDR2 (germline): MNHEY, SVGAGI. The CDR3 DNA reads as TGTGCCAGCAGTTACCTAGCTGCCGGGGAGCTGTTTTTT. This encodes CASSYLAAGELFF.

The chain joins TRBV9 to TRBJ2-3; the D gene could be TRBD1 or TRBD2 (6 bases each). V shed 3 bases and J shed 6 bases, with 32 bases lying between them. Germline-derived CDR1 and CDR2 are SGDLS and YYNGEE. CDR3 length: 20 residues. Here the CDR3 reads CASSESPRVWRGDSWDTQYF. CDR3 in DNA: TGTGCCAGCAGCGAGTCTCCCAGGGTGTGGAGGGGGGATTCTTGGGATACGCAGTATTTT.

This clone was seen only once. CDR3 in amino acids: CASSQDWAGKGYEQYF. The DNA of the CDR3 is TGCGCCAGCAGCCAAGATTGGGCAGGGAAGGGCTACGAGCAGTACTTC. The rearrangement uses TRBV4-1 and TRBJ2-7; tentatively, D is TRBD1 (5 bases). The CDR3 totals 16 residues. V lost 0 bases, J lost 3 bases, and 15 bases lay in between. Looked up from germline, CDR1 is MGHRA and CDR2 is YSYEKL.

The rearrangement uses TRBV11-2 and TRBJ2-3; 8 positions match TRBD2. J lost 2 bases, V lost 4 bases, and 11 bases had no gene match. The CDR3 has 17 amino acids. Per the germline V gene, CDR1 is SGHAT and CDR2 is FQNNGV. The CDR3 DNA sequence: TGTGCCAGCAGCTCCCCTTTTAGCGGGGCAGACACAGATACGCAGTATTTT. It codes for CASSSPFSGADTDTQYF.